This T cell receptor beta chain emerged from a study of CD8 T cells in ankylosing spondylitis. Study results and caveats: There was reportedly significant enrichment of clones that were disease-linked in matched ankylosing spondylitis synovial fluid. One TCR beta motif, made up of 7 or 8 highly homologous variants, appeared characteristic of ankylosing spondylitis blood. Disease-linked clones had a CD8+ phenotype and relatively low frequency in peripheral blood.

The table lists this clonotype with many counts. Its antigen is not known. CDR3 length: 16 residues. Germline lookup yields CDR1 SGDLS and CDR2 YYNGEE. V dropped 0 bases and J dropped 6; count of bases not matched to a gene: 9. TCRdb re-derived calls from the 5' RACE reads in MiXCR, one entry per CDR3 protein. The profile shows tens of thousands of distinct CDR3 sequences, 2.5% to 3% of them singletons. Sequenced sample: blood, either unsorted or a sorted T cell fraction (not recorded which). This rearrangement joins TRBV9 to TRBJ2-3, with 8 bases fitting TRBD2. The origin of this receptor is a female donor with ankylosing spondylitis or in good health (not recorded which). The CDR3 DNA sequence: TGTGCCAGCAGCGTAGCGTCCGGGGGGGCCGCGGATACGCAGTATTTT. The encoded protein is CASSVASGGAADTQYF. Full variable domain (remainder filled in from reference TRBV9 and TRBJ2-3): DSGVTQTPKHLITATGQRVTLRCSPRSGDLSVYWYQQSLDQGLQFLIQYYNGEERAKGNILERFSAQQFPDLHSELNLSSLELGDSALYFCASSVASGGAADTQYFGPGTRLTVL.